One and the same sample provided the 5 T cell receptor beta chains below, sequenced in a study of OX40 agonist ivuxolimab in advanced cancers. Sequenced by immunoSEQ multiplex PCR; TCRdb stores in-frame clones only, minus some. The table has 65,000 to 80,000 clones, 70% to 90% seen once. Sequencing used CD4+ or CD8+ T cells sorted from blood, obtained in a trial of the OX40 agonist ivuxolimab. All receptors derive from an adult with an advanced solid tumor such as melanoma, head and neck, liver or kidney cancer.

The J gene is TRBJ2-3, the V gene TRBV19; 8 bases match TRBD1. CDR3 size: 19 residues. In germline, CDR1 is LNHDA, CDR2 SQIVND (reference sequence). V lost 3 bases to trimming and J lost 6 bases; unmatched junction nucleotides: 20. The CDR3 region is CASSIRQGAGGVTRDTQYF. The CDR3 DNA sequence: TGTGCCAGTAGTATTCGCCAGGGGGCTGGTGGCGTTACGAGGGATACGCAGTATTTT.

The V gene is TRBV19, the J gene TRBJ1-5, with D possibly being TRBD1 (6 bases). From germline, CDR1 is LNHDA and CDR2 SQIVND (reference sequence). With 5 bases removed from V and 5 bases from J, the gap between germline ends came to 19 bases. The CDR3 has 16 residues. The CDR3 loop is CASSSLTGPRHQPQHF. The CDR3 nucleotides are TGTGCCAGTAGTTCATTAACAGGGCCGCGGCATCAGCCCCAGCATTTT.

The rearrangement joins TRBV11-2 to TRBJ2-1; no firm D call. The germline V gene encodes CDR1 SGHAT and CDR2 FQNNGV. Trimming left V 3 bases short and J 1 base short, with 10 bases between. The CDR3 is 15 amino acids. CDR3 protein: CASSFRPYSYNEQFF. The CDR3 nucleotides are TGTGCCAGCAGCTTCCGCCCTTATTCCTACAATGAGCAGTTCTTC. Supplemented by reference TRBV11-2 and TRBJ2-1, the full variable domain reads EAGVAQSPRYKIIEKRQSVAFWCNPISGHATLYWYQQILGQGPKLLIQFQNNGVVDDSQLPKDRFSAERLKGVDSTLKIQPAKLEDSAVYLCASSFRPYSYNEQFFGPGTRLTVL.

The CDR3 region is CASSSRPRDRGISNYGYTF. CDR3 DNA sequence: TGCGCCAGCAGCTCTCGCCCCCGGGACAGGGGAATTTCTAACTATGGCTACACCTTC. The chain recombines TRBV5-1 with TRBJ1-2; 10 bases fit TRBD1. Germline values: CDR1 SGHRS, CDR2 YFSETQ. V trimming: 3 bases; J trimming: 0 bases; junction bases outside the gene matches: 14. The CDR3 extends over 19 amino acids.

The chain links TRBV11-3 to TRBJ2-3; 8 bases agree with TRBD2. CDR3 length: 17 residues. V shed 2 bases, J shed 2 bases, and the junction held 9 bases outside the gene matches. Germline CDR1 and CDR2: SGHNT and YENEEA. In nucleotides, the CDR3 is TGTGCCAGCAGCTTACTCCCCCTTAGCGGGAACACAGATACGCAGTATTTT. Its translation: CASSLLPLSGNTDTQYF.